The 15 T cell receptor beta chains reported below all come from one sample, sequenced in a study of blood T cells in healthy people across ages. PCR was performed a second time for roughly 7 to 11 cycles using a sample-barcoded 5' primer and a J-beta primer mix. TCRdb used MiXCR to reprocess the 5' RACE reads, holding one entry per CDR3 protein. The repertoire has around 900,000 distinct CDR3 sequences, roughly 47% of them found once; the top ten carry roughly a fifth. Sequencing was done on a sample of blood. The receptors derive from a woman in her fifties or sixties in good health.

The rearrangement joins TRBV3-1 to TRBJ2-1, with 11 bases lining up with TRBD2. Germline CDR1 reads LGHDT; CDR2 reads YNNKEL (reference sequence). This CDR3 comprises 15 residues. The V segment lost 5 bases and the J segment 12 bases; nucleotides outside the gene matches: 12. The CDR3 loop is CASSAPGLAARGQFF. For the CDR3, the DNA is TGTGCCAGCAGCGCTCCGGGACTAGCGGCCCGAGGGCAGTTCTTC.

This clonotype was found a few times. CDR3 in DNA: TGTGCCAGCAGCTTAACAGGGACTTCTAGCTACGTCCTGACTTTC. Translation: CASSLTGTSSYVLTF. The chain links TRBV28 to TRBJ2-6, with D perhaps given as TRBD1 or TRBD2 (6 bases each). Germline V CDR1 and CDR2: MDHEN, SYDVKM. Trimming removed 6 bases from V and 11 bases from J, with 20 bases in between. This CDR3 has 15 amino acids. The full variable domain, its missing parts supplied by reference TRBV28 and TRBJ2-6, is DVKVTQSSRYLVKRTGEKVFLECVQDMDHENMFWYRQDPGLGLRLIYFSYDVKMKEKGDIPEGYSVSREKKERFSLILESASTNQTSMYLCASSLTGTSSYVLTFGAGSRLTVL.

The gene calls are TRBV12-3 or TRBV12-4 and TRBJ2-3; 7 bases map to TRBD2. This CDR3 is 16 amino acids long. The V and J ends lost 4 bases and 4 bases, in that order; junction bases with no gene match: 11. CDR3 region: CASSSFSGASADTQYF. The CDR3 region has the DNA TGTGCCAGCAGTTCATTCAGCGGGGCTAGCGCAGATACGCAGTATTTT.

The V and J genes are TRBV5-1 and TRBJ2-7; 7 nucleotides line up with TRBD1. The length of the CDR3 is 16 residues. Germline V gives CDR1 SGHRS, CDR2 YFSETQ. V was pared by 6 bases and J by 3 bases, with 15 bases of the junction left unmatched. The CDR3 DNA is TGCGCCAGCACCTATCCGGGACAGCGACGTTTCTACGAGCAGTACTTC. It specifies CASTYPGQRRFYEQYF.

The CDR3 nucleotides are TGCAGCGTGAAATCGGTCGAGTCTGGAAACACCATATATTTT. It encodes CSVKSVESGNTIYF. The chain carries TRBV29-1 and TRBJ1-3, with D uncertain. Germline CDR1 and CDR2: SQVTM and ANQGSEA. CDR3 size: 14 residues. V was trimmed by 6 bases and J by 1 base, leaving 13 bases between them.

This clonotype was seen many times. The chain joins TRBV11-2 to TRBJ2-4, with D unresolved. CDR3 length: 16 residues. V shed 6 bases and J shed 9 bases, with 24 bases lying between them. Looked up from germline, CDR1 is SGHAT and CDR2 is FQNNGV. The CDR3 DNA follows: TGTGCCAGCAGTCCCACCCGTGGATTCGGCGCAAGCATTCAGTACTTC. Protein: CASSPTRGFGASIQYF.

This rearrangement joins TRBV4-2 to TRBJ2-1; 16 bases map to TRBD2. The CDR3 is 19 residues long. Germline V gives CDR1 LGHNA, CDR2 YNFKEQ. Trimming at V came to 0 bases and at J to 8 bases, leaving 10 bases not matched to a gene. Here the CDR3 reads CASSQELGLAGGPVDEQFF. The CDR3 DNA is TGTGCCAGCAGCCAAGAATTGGGACTAGCGGGAGGGCCAGTCGATGAGCAGTTCTTC.

This chain uses TRBV2 with TRBJ2-3; D is possibly TRBD1 (6 bases). The V end was cut by 2 bases, the J end by 1 base, with 22 bases between. Per germline, CDR1 SNHLY and CDR2 FYNNEI. CDR3 size: 19 residues. CDR3 bases: TGTGCCAGCAGTGAAAGGGGGAGCCGTTCGGTTTGGGGCACAGATACGCAGTATTTT. It is translated as CASSERGSRSVWGTDTQYF.

This clonotype was seen at least ten times. The chain recombines TRBV28 with TRBJ2-7; D remains ambiguous. CDR3 length: 10 residues. The germline CDR1 and CDR2 sequences are MDHEN and SYDVKM. V was cut by 5 bases and J by 8 bases, with 7 bases left in between. CDR3 region: CASSRQKQYF. The CDR3, as DNA: TGTGCCAGCAGTCGACAAAAGCAGTACTTC.

This chain links TRBV25-1 with TRBJ1-5; TRBD1 matches 7 bases. Unmatched junction bases numbered 11, after V lost 1 base and J lost 5 bases. Germline V gives CDR1 MGHDK, CDR2 SYGVNS. CDR3 length: 17 amino acids. The CDR3 sequence: CASSESEDRCGHQPQHF. In DNA form, the CDR3 reads TGTGCCAGCAGTGAATCAGAGGACAGGTGCGGGCATCAGCCCCAGCATTTT.

The chain recombines TRBV29-1 with TRBJ1-1, with 7 bases lining up with TRBD1. This CDR3 spans 12 amino acids. CDR1 is SQVTM and CDR2 is ANQGSEA in the germline V gene. The CDR3 DNA reads as TGCAGTGCGCAGGGGGGGAACACTGAAGCTTTCTTT. Its translation: CSAQGGNTEAFF.

CDR3 nucleotides: TGTGCCAGCAGACCCTTTCACACACGGGGGGCCGGCGATGAGCAGTTCTTC. It yields the protein CASRPFHTRGAGDEQFF. This chain joins TRBV28 and TRBJ2-1; D is perhaps TRBD2 (7 bases). The V end lost 6 bases, the J end lost 8 bases, and 26 bases lay between the germline ends. Germline CDR1 MDHEN, CDR2 SYDVKM. The CDR3 has 17 amino acids.

V and J are TRBV9 and TRBJ2-3; D ambiguous. Trimming pared 2 bases from V and 5 bases from J, leaving 12 bases between. CDR1 and CDR2 (germline): SGDLS, YYNGEE. The CDR3 has 14 residues. CDR3 nucleotides: TGTGCCAGCAGCGTTGGTTGGGTGGTAGATACGCAGTATTTT. Residues: CASSVGWVVDTQYF.

This clonotype was observed a handful of times. The J gene is TRBJ2-7, the V gene TRBV27; D is possibly TRBD1 or TRBD2 (6 bases each). CDR3 size: 16 residues. Germline CDR1 and CDR2: MNHEY and SMNVEV (reference sequence). Trimming removed 5 bases at V and 2 bases at J, with 19 bases between. CDR3 bases: TGTGCCAGCAGTGATTATACGGGGGCCCCTCCCTACGAGCAGTACTTC. Translation: CASSDYTGAPPYEQYF.

In its sample, this clonotype was seen once. The chain joins TRBV21-1 to TRBJ2-1; TRBD2 reflects the table's D call only, with no check against the DNA. TRBV21-1 is flagged as a pseudogene. This CDR3 contains 15 residues. The CDR3 here is CASTQRGNSYNEQFF. In DNA, the CDR3 is TGTGCCAGCACCCAGAGGGGGAACTCCTACAATGAGCAGTTCTTC.